The clone carrying this TCR beta chain has ten or more counts. The antigen is unknown. The study defined stable Graves' hyperthyroidism as no ophthalmopathy progression within 18 months. Clinical symptoms, serum thyroxine, TRAb, thyroid ultrasound and orbital computed tomography established diagnosis. The PBMCs were taken from less than 11 ml of fresh peripheral blood. This entry comes from a study of T cells in Graves' hyperthyroidism and ophthalmopathy. Template material for amplifying TCR beta CDR3 regions consisted of RNA transcripts. Carried out on the TCR CDR3, a first-round RT-PCR used the HTBI primer set. One entry per CDR3 protein, called by TCRdb with MiXCR from the multiplex PCR reads. This sample has about 340,000 distinct CDR3 sequences, with 20% to 25% found just once. Study observations and caveats: Blood also showed most of the thyroid clonotypes that were expanded above 0.001.

The sequenced sample was blood. The sequence came from a woman between 45 and 60 years old with Graves' hyperthyroidism.

The CDR3: CASSQDPRATQPQHF. The CDR3 coding sequence is TGTGCCAGCAGCCAAGACCCCAGGGCAACTCAGCCCCAGCATTTT. The V call is TRBV3-1, the J call TRBJ1-5; a weak D match, TRBD1 (5 bases). Germline V gene lookup returns CDR1 LGHDT and CDR2 YNNKEL (reference sequence). Trimming stripped 0 bases from V and 6 bases from J, with 12 bases between. CDR3 length equals 15 residues.